This T cell receptor beta chain was sequenced for a study of Ad26.COV2.S vaccination and SARS-CoV-2 variants. Turning to the study itself: The vaccine Ad26.COV2.S was put into the muscle once, or twice with 56 days between.

Clones were read by immunoSEQ multiplex PCR, and TCRdb kept only the in-frame ones, dropping some. Among 300,000 to 400,000 clones, roughly 90% were seen once, and the ten largest hold approximately 11%. The study's findings and limits: The authors reported substantial breadth in spike-specific CD8+ and CD4+ T cell responses after vaccination.

Note on this clone: Its antigen is not identified.

Looked up from germline, CDR1 is KGHDR and CDR2 is SFDVKD. V was clipped by 9 bases and J by 2 bases, with 17 bases between them. The length of the CDR3 is 15 residues. Described treatment: over 15 received Ad26.COV2.S at low or high dose, single or two shots; about 5 received placebo; per-sample allocation not given. At day 63 after the first vaccine or placebo injection, samples were drawn. An adult aged 18-55 years in Boston served as the donor. Built on an Ad26 vector, the vaccine expressed Wuhan-strain SARS-CoV-2 spike. This sequence originates from a person between 18 and 59 years old who received the Ad26.COV2.S COVID-19 vaccine or a placebo. The chain has TRBV24-1 and TRBJ2-3; D unclear. This specimen consisted of peripheral blood, obtained in a trial of Ad26.COV2.S vaccine versus placebo. CDR3 DNA: TGTGCCACCTCCCTCTCTCCCGCGTCCACAGATACGCAGTATTTT. Translated: CATSLSPASTDTQYF.